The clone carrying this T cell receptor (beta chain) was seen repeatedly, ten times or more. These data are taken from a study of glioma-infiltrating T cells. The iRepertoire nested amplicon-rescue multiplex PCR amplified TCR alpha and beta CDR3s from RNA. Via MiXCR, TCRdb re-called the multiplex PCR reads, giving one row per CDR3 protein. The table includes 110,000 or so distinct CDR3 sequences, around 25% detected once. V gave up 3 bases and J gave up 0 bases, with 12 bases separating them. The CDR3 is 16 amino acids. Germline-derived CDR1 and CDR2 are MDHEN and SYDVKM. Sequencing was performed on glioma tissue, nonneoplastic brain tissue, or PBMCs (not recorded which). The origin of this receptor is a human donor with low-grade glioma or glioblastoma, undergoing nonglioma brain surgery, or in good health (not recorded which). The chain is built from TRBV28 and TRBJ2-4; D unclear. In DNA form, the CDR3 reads TGTGCCAGCAGTTTGCCGCTTTTAGGAGCCAAAAACATTCAGTACTTC. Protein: CASSLPLLGAKNIQYF.